These T cell receptor beta chains were read from a single sample in a study of blood T cell repertoires in COVID-19. The protocol was immunoSEQ multiplex PCR, while the TCRdb copy is restricted to in-frame clones and leaves out a portion. The data show 400,000 to 450,000 clones, about nine tenths seen once. Source material: peripheral blood. All receptors derive from a woman aged 40 to 50 with COVID-19, enrolled during active disease. Each CDR3 is given with its conserved first and last residue. The D gene is left open where the match is weak. Only some rows state a clone size, as once, few, many or a class for expanded clones.

size: .
V: TRBV6-6
D: TRBD1
J: TRBJ2-5
CDR3: CASTSGTGAQETQYF
DNA: TGTGCCAGCACCTCCGGGACAGGGGCCCAAGAGACCCAGTACTTC

size: .
V: TRBV4-3
D: TRBD1
J: TRBJ1-4
CDR3: CASSQGDRATNEKLFF
DNA: TGCGCCAGCAGCCAAGGAGACAGGGCCACTAATGAAAAACTGTTTTTT

size: .
V: TRBV6-2/TRBV6-3
D: .
J: TRBJ1-3
CDR3: CASNPTYGNTIYF
DNA: TGTGCCAGCAACCCCACCTATGGAAACACCATATATTTT

size: .
V: TRBV18
D: .
J: TRBJ2-7
CDR3: CASSPLVSYEQYF
DNA: TGTGCCAGCTCACCCCTAGTGTCCTACGAGCAGTACTTC

size: .
V: TRBV4-2
D: TRBD1
J: TRBJ1-6
CDR3: CASSPGTGSSPLHF
DNA: TGTGCCAGCAGCCCTGGGACAGGGAGTTCACCCCTCCACTTT

size: .
V: TRBV6-5
D: TRBD1
J: TRBJ1-2
CDR3: CASSRTGGYGYTF
DNA: TGTGCCAGCAGTCGGACAGGGGGTTATGGCTACACCTTC

size: .
V: TRBV24-1
D: TRBD2
J: TRBJ2-5
CDR3: CATSDSSGTGETQYF
DNA: TGTGCCACCAGTGATTCTAGCGGGACCGGAGAGACCCAGTACTTC

size: .
V: TRBV3-1/TRBV3-2
D: .
J: TRBJ1-6
CDR3: CASSLRGSPLHF
DNA: TGTGCCAGCAGCCTCCGGGGTTCACCCCTCCACTTT

size: .
V: TRBV29-1
D: TRBD1
J: TRBJ2-4
CDR3: CSVLTGFAKNIQYF
DNA: TGCAGCGTTCTGACAGGGTTCGCCAAAAACATTCAGTACTTC

size: .
V: TRBV6-5
D: .
J: TRBJ1-5
CDR3: CASSLGNQPQHF
DNA: TGTGCCAGCAGCTTAGGCAATCAGCCCCAGCATTTT

size: .
V: TRBV27
D: .
J: TRBJ1-2
CDR3: CASSQRDFYGYTF
DNA: TGTGCCAGCAGTCAACGGGATTTCTATGGCTACACCTTC

size: .
V: TRBV28
D: TRBD1
J: TRBJ1-2
CDR3: CASRTKTGTNYGYTF
DNA: TGTGCCAGCAGAACCAAGACAGGGACTAACTATGGCTACACCTTC

size: once
V: TRBV7-2
D: TRBD1
J: TRBJ1-2
CDR3: CASSQDRGAGYTF
DNA: TGTGCCAGCAGCCAGGACAGGGGTGCTGGCTACACCTTC

size: .
V: TRBV2
D: .
J: TRBJ2-5
CDR3: CAGTGVEGETQYF
DNA: TGTGCCGGGACCGGGGTGGAGGGAGAGACCCAGTACTTC

size: few
V: TRBV19
D: .
J: TRBJ1-4
CDR3: CASSQQGEKLFF
DNA: TGTGCCAGTAGTCAACAGGGTGAAAAACTGTTTTTT

size: once
V: TRBV19
D: .
J: TRBJ1-5
CDR3: CASSTQGLQPQHF
DNA: TGTGCCAGTAGTACTCAGGGGCTTCAGCCCCAGCATTTT

size: few
V: TRBV19
D: .
J: TRBJ1-6
CDR3: CASSILQGTKSPLHF
DNA: TGTGCCAGTAGTATCTTGCAGGGGACGAAGTCACCCCTCCACTTT

size: once
V: TRBV28
D: TRBD1
J: TRBJ2-6
CDR3: CASSLSPTGGGGANVLTF
DNA: TGTGCCAGCAGTTTATCCCCGACAGGGGGCGGTGGGGCCAACGTCCTGACTTTC

size: few
V: TRBV9
D: .
J: TRBJ1-6
CDR3: CASSISGGHRDNSPLHF
DNA: TGTGCCAGCAGCATTAGCGGGGGTCATAGGGATAATTCACCCCTCCACTTT

size: .
V: TRBV19
D: TRBD1
J: TRBJ1-5
CDR3: CASTDRGGQPQHF
DNA: TGTGCCAGTACCGACAGGGGAGGACAGCCCCAGCATTTT

size: .
V: TRBV7-2
D: TRBD2
J: TRBJ2-1
CDR3: CASSPKTSGGLREQFF
DNA: TGTGCCAGCAGCCCTAAGACTAGCGGGGGGTTGCGGGAGCAGTTCTTC

size: .
V: TRBV7-9
D: .
J: TRBJ1-1
CDR3: CASSFTGRAVNTEAFF
DNA: TGTGCCAGCAGCTTCACAGGGAGGGCGGTGAACACTGAAGCTTTCTTT

size: .
V: TRBV7-9
D: .
J: TRBJ1-4
CDR3: CASSPETGWKVEKLFF
DNA: TGTGCCAGCAGCCCCGAAACAGGGTGGAAGGTTGAAAAACTGTTTTTT

size: .
V: TRBV28
D: TRBD1
J: TRBJ1-4
CDR3: CASSLNPGQPEKLFF
DNA: TGTGCCAGCAGTCTAAACCCGGGACAGCCTGAAAAACTGTTTTTT

size: .
V: TRBV6-6
D: .
J: TRBJ1-2
CDR3: CASSYPRQYGYTF
DNA: TGTGCCAGCAGTTACCCGCGACAGTATGGCTACACCTTC

size: .
V: TRBV25-1
D: .
J: TRBJ1-2
CDR3: CASSDYPGRGYTF
DNA: TGTGCCAGCAGTGACTACCCAGGGCGCGGCTACACCTTC

size: .
V: TRBV3-1/TRBV3-2
D: .
J: TRBJ1-2
CDR3: CASSPLGREVYGYTF
DNA: TGTGCCAGCAGCCCCCTGGGCAGGGAGGTCTATGGCTACACCTTC

size: .
V: TRBV9
D: .
J: TRBJ1-2
CDR3: CASSEDSRGNYGYTF
DNA: TGTGCCAGCAGCGAGGACAGCCGGGGAAACTATGGCTACACCTTC

size: .
V: TRBV7-2
D: .
J: TRBJ1-3
CDR3: CASSLVSGAGNTIYF
DNA: TGTGCCAGCAGCTTAGTTTCCGGGGCTGGAAACACCATATATTTT

size: .
V: TRBV5-8
D: TRBD2
J: TRBJ2-3
CDR3: CASTLGLVVGTDTQYF
DNA: TGTGCCAGCACCCTCGGACTAGTCGTCGGCACAGATACGCAGTATTTT

size: once
V: TRBV7-9
D: .
J: TRBJ1-1
CDR3: CASSPGQLRMTEAFF
DNA: TGTGCCAGCAGCCCCGGACAGTTGCGAATGACTGAAGCTTTCTTT

size: once
V: TRBV27
D: TRBD1
J: TRBJ2-3
CDR3: CASSQASTGNTDTQYF
DNA: TGTGCCAGCAGTCAAGCTTCGACAGGGAACACAGATACGCAGTATTTT

size: .
V: TRBV20-1
D: .
J: TRBJ2-5
CDR3: CSASRLAETQYF
DNA: TGCAGTGCTAGTAGGTTAGCAGAGACCCAGTACTTC

size: .
V: TRBV2
D: TRBD2
J: TRBJ2-1
CDR3: CASSFLSLAGGYNEQFF
DNA: TGTGCCAGCAGTTTCCTGTCACTAGCGGGGGGGTACAATGAGCAGTTCTTC

size: .
V: TRBV7-9
D: TRBD1
J: TRBJ2-5
CDR3: CASSPGTGEETQYF
DNA: TGTGCCAGCAGCCCCGGGACAGGAGAAGAGACCCAGTACTTC

size: .
V: TRBV5-1
D: .
J: TRBJ1-6
CDR3: CASSLRAEGNSPLHF
DNA: TGCGCCAGCAGCTTGCGCGCAGAGGGTAATTCACCCCTCCACTTT

size: once
V: TRBV6-2/TRBV6-3
D: TRBD1
J: TRBJ1-1
CDR3: CASSLTGQGNTEAFF
DNA: TGTGCCAGCAGCTTAACGGGACAGGGGAACACTGAAGCTTTCTTT

size: .
V: TRBV25-1
D: .
J: TRBJ2-2
CDR3: CASSEEAGVTGELFF
DNA: TGTGCCAGCAGTGAAGAGGCAGGGGTGACCGGGGAGCTGTTTTTT

size: once
V: TRBV27
D: .
J: TRBJ2-1
CDR3: CASSPTWASNEQFF
DNA: TGTGCCAGCAGTCCCACCTGGGCCTCCAATGAGCAGTTCTTC

size: .
V: TRBV5-1
D: TRBD1
J: TRBJ2-3
CDR3: CASSLPLGQGGGDTQYF
DNA: TGCGCCAGCAGCTTGCCGCTCGGACAGGGTGGCGGAGATACGCAGTATTTT

size: once
V: TRBV28
D: TRBD1
J: TRBJ1-2
CDR3: CASSLLGQRGYGYTF
DNA: TGTGCCAGCAGTTTATTGGGACAGCGCGGGTATGGCTACACCTTC

size: once
V: TRBV19
D: .
J: TRBJ2-2
CDR3: CASSIGGRTGELFF
DNA: TGTGCCAGTAGTATTGGGGGGAGGACCGGGGAGCTGTTTTTT

size: .
V: TRBV4-3
D: TRBD1
J: TRBJ1-6
CDR3: CASSQAVGQGPGSYNSPLHF
DNA: TGCGCCAGCAGCCAAGCGGTCGGACAGGGTCCTGGCTCCTATAATTCACCCCTCCACTTT

size: once
V: TRBV21-1
D: .
J: TRBJ1-5
CDR3: CASSVYRVYSNQPQHF
DNA: TGTGCCAGCAGCGTTTACAGGGTGTATAGCAATCAGCCCCAGCATTTT

size: .
V: TRBV6-2/TRBV6-3
D: .
J: TRBJ1-6
CDR3: CASSYSVDSYSPLHF
DNA: TGTGCCAGCAGTTACAGCGTGGACAGCTATTCACCCCTCCACTTT

size: .
V: TRBV6-1
D: .
J: TRBJ1-2
CDR3: CASSEHPGTPGYTF
DNA: TGTGCCAGCAGTGAACATCCCGGGACACCCGGCTACACCTTC

size: .
V: TRBV4-3
D: TRBD1
J: TRBJ1-5
CDR3: CASSQTLTGQGVMQPQHF
DNA: TGCGCCAGCAGCCAAACCCTCACGGGACAGGGGGTTATGCAGCCCCAGCATTTT

size: .
V: TRBV27
D: .
J: TRBJ2-2
CDR3: CATHLSGAGSTGELFF
DNA: TGTGCCACCCACCTATCCGGGGCGGGGTCCACCGGGGAGCTGTTTTTT

size: .
V: TRBV5-1
D: TRBD1
J: TRBJ1-4
CDR3: CASSTGTGGGSDEKLFF
DNA: TGCGCCAGCAGCACCGGGACAGGGGGCGGATCTGATGAAAAACTGTTTTTT

size: .
V: TRBV28
D: .
J: TRBJ1-2
CDR3: CASNPETRTRGNYGYTF
DNA: TGTGCCAGCAATCCCGAAACCAGGACCAGGGGTAACTATGGCTACACCTTC

size: .
V: TRBV5-1
D: TRBD1
J: TRBJ2-2
CDR3: CASATGTVPTGELFF
DNA: TGCGCCAGTGCCACCGGGACAGTTCCCACCGGGGAGCTGTTTTTT

size: .
V: TRBV5-4
D: .
J: TRBJ2-5
CDR3: CASSLGGRRQETQYF
DNA: TGTGCCAGCAGCTTGGGAGGTCGACGTCAAGAGACCCAGTACTTC

size: .
V: TRBV25-1
D: TRBD1
J: TRBJ1-1
CDR3: CASSEYGQGKAFF
DNA: TGTGCCAGCAGTGAATATGGACAGGGGAAGGCTTTCTTT

size: .
V: TRBV19
D: TRBD1
J: TRBJ1-1
CDR3: CASRRLTGAEAFF
DNA: TGTGCCAGTAGGAGATTAACAGGGGCTGAAGCTTTCTTT

size: .
V: TRBV5-4
D: TRBD1
J: TRBJ1-2
CDR3: CASSLPGQGAYGYTF
DNA: TGTGCCAGCAGCCTCCCGGGACAGGGGGCCTATGGCTACACCTTC

size: .
V: TRBV6-6
D: TRBD1
J: TRBJ1-2
CDR3: CASSRQGPTNYGYTF
DNA: TGTGCCAGCAGTAGACAGGGACCTACTAACTATGGCTACACCTTC

size: .
V: TRBV2
D: TRBD1
J: TRBJ2-5
CDR3: CASSPGTGPKTQYF
DNA: TGTGCCAGCAGCCCCGGGACAGGGCCCAAGACCCAGTACTTC

size: .
V: TRBV30
D: .
J: TRBJ1-3
CDR3: CAWSVAAGNTIYF
DNA: TGTGCCTGGAGTGTAGCGGCTGGAAACACCATATATTTT

size: once
V: TRBV14
D: TRBD1
J: TRBJ1-3
CDR3: CASSRTGTGANGIYF
DNA: TGTGCCAGCAGCCGGACCGGGACAGGTGCCAATGGGATATATTTT

size: .
V: TRBV14
D: .
J: TRBJ1-4
CDR3: CASSQGGLGSEKLFF
DNA: TGTGCCAGCAGCCAAGGAGGTCTTGGATCTGAAAAACTGTTTTTT